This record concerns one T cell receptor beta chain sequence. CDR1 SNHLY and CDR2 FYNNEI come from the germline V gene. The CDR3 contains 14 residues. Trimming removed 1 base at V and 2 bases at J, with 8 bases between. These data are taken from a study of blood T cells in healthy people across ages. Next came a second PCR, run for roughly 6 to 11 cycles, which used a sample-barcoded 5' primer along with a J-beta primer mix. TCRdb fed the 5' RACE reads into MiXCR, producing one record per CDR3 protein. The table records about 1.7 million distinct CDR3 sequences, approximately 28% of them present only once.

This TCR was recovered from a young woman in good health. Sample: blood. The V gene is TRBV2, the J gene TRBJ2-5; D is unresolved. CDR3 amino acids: CASSEGARQETQYF. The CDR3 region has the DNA TGTGCCAGCAGTGAAGGAGCAAGACAAGAGACCCAGTACTTC. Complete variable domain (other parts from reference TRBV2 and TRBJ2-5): EPEVTQTPSHQVTQMGQEVILRCVPISNHLYFYWYRQILGQKVEFLVSFYNNEISEKSEIFDDQFSVERPDGSNFTLKIRSTKLEDSAMYFCASSEGARQETQYFGPGTRLLVL.